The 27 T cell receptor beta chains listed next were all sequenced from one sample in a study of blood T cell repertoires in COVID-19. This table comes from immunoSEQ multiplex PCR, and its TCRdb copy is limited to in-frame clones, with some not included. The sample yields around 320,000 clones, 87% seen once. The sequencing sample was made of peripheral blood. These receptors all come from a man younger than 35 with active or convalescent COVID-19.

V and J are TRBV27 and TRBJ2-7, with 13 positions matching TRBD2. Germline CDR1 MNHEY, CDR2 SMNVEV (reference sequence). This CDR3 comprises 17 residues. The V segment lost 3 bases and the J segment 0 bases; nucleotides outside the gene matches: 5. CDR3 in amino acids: CASSFRTSGSISYEQYF. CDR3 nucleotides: TGTGCCAGCAGTTTTCGGACTAGCGGGAGTATCTCCTACGAGCAGTACTTC.

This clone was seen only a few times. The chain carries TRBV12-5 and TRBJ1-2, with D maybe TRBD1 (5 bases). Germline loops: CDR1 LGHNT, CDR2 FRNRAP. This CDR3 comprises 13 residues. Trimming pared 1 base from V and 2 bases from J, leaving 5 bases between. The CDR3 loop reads CASGLGTNYGYTF. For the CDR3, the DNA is TGTGCTAGTGGTTTGGGGACAAACTATGGCTACACCTTC.

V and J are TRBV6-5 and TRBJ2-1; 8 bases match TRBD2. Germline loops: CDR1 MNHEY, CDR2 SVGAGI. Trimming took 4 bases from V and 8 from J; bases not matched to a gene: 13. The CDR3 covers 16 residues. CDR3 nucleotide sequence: TGTGCCAGCAGTTCCCCGGGGGCGGGAGGCCCCCATGAGCAGTTCTTC. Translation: CASSSPGAGGPHEQFF.

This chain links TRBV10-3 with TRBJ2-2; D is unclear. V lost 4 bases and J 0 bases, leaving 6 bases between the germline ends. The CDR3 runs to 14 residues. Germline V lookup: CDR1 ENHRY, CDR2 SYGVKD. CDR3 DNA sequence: TGTGCCATCAGTGTCACAGCGAACACCGGGGAGCTGTTTTTT. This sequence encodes CAISVTANTGELFF.

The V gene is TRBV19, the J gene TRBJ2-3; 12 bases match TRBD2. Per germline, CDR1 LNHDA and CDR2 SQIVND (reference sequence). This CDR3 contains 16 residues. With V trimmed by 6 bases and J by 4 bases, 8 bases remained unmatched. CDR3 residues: CASSPRLAGASDTQYF. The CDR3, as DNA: TGTGCCAGTAGCCCGAGACTAGCGGGAGCATCAGATACGCAGTATTTT.

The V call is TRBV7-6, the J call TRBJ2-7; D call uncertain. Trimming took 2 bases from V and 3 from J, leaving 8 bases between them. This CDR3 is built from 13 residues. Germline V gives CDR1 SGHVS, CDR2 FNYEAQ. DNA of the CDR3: TGTGCCAGCAGCTTATCCAGTTACTACGAGCAGTACTTC. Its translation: CASSLSSYYEQYF. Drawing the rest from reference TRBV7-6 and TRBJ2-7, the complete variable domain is GAGVSQSPRYKVTKRGQDVALRCDPISGHVSLYWYRQALGQGPEFLTYFNYEAQQDKSGLPNDRFSAERPEGSISTLTIQRTEQRDSAMYRCASSLSSYYEQYFGPGTRLTVT.

CDR3 nucleotides: TGTGCCAGCAGTACAAGACAGGGGGCGGAGGAGACCCAGTACTTC. It is translated as CASSTRQGAEETQYF. The chain joins TRBV6-6 to TRBJ2-5; 10 bases are shared with TRBD1. CDR1 and CDR2 from the germline V gene are MNHNY and SVGAGI (reference sequence). The J segment lost 5 bases and the V segment lost 5 bases, leaving 8 bases of the junction unmatched. The CDR3 is 15 residues long.

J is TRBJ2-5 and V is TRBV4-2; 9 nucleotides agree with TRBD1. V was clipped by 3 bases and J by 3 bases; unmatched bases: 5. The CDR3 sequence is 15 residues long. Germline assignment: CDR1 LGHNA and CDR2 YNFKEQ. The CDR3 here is CASSQAGTGKETQYF. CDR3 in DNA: TGTGCCAGCAGCCAGGCCGGGACAGGGAAAGAGACCCAGTACTTC.

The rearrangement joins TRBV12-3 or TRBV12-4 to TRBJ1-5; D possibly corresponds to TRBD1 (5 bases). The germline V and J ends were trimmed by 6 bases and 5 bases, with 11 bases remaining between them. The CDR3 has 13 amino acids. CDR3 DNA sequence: TGTGCCAGCAGGGGGACGGGAGATCAGCCCCAGCATTTT. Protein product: CASRGTGDQPQHF.

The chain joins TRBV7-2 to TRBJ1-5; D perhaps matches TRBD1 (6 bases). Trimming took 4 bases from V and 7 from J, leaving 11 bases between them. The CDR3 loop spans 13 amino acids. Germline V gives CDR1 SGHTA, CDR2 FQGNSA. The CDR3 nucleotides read TGTGCCAGCAGCTCACAGGGTCAACAGCCCCAGCATTTT. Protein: CASSSQGQQPQHF.

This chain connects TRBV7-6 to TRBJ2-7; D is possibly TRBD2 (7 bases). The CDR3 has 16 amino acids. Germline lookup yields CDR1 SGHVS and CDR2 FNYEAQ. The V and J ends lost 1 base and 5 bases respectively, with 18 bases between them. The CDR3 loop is CASSLGSGGLINEQYF. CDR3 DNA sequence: TGTGCCAGCAGCTTAGGGTCGGGGGGCCTCATCAACGAGCAGTACTTC.

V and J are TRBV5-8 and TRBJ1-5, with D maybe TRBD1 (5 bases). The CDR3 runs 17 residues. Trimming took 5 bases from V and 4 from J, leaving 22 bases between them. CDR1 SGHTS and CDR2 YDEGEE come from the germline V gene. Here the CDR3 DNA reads TGTGCCAGCAGTTTTGGGGGGTTTGAGGACAATAATCAGCCCCAGCATTTT. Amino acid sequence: CASSFGGFEDNNQPQHF.

The CDR3 spells CATSRALTGYFHEQYF. The CDR3 nucleotides read TGTGCCACCAGCAGAGCTTTGACAGGGTATTTCCACGAGCAGTACTTC. The V call is TRBV15, the J call TRBJ2-7, with 7 bases identical to TRBD1. There are 16 residues in the CDR3. Germline-derived CDR1 and CDR2 are LNHNV and YYDKDF (reference sequence). Losses at the gene ends were 1 base for V and 5 bases for J; bases not matched to a gene: 11.

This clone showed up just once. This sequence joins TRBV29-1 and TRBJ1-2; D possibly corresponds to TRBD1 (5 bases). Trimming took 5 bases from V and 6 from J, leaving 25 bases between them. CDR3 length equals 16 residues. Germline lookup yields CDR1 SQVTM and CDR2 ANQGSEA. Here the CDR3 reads CSVTTWTGGKEDGYTF. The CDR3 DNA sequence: TGCAGCGTTACTACCTGGACGGGGGGTAAAGAGGATGGCTACACCTTC.

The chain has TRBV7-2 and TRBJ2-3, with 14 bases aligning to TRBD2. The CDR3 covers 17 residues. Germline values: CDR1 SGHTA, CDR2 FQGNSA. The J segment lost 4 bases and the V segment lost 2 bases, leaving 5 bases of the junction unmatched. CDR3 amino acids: CASSLRRLAGGPDTQYF. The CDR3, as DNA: TGTGCCAGCAGCTTACGCAGACTAGCGGGAGGGCCAGATACGCAGTATTTT.

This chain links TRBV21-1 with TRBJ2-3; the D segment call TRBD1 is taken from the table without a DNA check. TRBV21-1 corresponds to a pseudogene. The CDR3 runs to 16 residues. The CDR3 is CASSARTGSGTDTQYF. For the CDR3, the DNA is TGTGCCAGCAGCGCCCGGACAGGATCGGGCACAGATACGCAGTATTTT.

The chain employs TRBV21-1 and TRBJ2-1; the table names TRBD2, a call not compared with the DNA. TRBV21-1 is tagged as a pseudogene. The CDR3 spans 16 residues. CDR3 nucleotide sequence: TGTGCCAGCATCTTAGAGGAGGGAGGTCCCTACAATGAGCAGTTCTTC. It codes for CASILEEGGPYNEQFF.

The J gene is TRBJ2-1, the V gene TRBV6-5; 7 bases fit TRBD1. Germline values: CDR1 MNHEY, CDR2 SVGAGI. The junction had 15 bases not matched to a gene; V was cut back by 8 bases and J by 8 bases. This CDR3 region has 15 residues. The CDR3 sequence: CASVRVGQVGYEQFF. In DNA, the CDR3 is TGTGCCAGCGTGAGGGTAGGACAGGTTGGGTATGAGCAGTTCTTC.

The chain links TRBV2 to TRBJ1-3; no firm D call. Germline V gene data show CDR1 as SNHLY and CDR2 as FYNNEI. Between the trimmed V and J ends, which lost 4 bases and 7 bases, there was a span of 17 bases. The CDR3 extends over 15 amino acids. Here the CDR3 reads CASSGVGGSLNTIYF. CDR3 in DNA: TGTGCCAGCAGTGGAGTCGGCGGCAGTCTGAACACCATATATTTT.

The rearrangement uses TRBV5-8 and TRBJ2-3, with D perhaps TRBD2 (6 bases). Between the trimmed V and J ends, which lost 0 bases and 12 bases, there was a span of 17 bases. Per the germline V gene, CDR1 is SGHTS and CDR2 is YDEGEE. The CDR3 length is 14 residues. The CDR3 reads CASSLGDRDFHQYF. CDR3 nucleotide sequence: TGTGCCAGCAGCTTGGGGGACCGGGACTTCCATCAGTATTTT.

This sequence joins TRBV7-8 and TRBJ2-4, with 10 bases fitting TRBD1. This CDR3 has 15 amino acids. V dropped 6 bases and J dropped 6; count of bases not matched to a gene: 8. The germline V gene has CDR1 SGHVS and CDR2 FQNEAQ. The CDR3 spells CASSQDRGPINIQYF. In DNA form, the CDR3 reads TGTGCCAGCAGTCAAGACAGGGGGCCCATAAACATTCAGTACTTC.

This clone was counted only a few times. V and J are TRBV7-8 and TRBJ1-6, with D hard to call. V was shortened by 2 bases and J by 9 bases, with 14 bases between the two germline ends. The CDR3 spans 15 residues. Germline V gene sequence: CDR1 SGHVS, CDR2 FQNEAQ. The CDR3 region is CASSLPVEGFSPLHF. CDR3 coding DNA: TGTGCCAGCAGCTTACCCGTTGAGGGTTTTTCACCCCTCCACTTT.

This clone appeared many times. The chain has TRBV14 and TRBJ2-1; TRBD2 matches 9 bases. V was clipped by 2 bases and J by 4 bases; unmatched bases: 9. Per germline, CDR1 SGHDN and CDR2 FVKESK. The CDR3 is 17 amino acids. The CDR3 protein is CASSQQGLAGLYNEQFF. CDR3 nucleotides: TGTGCCAGCAGCCAACAGGGTCTAGCGGGGCTATACAATGAGCAGTTCTTC.

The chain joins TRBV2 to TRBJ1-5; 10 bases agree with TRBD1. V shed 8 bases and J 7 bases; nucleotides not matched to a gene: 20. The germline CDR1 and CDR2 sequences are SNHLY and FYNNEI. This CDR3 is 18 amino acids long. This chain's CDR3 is CASFGGQGQGPGFQPQHF. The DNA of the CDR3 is TGTGCCAGCTTTGGGGGACAGGGGCAGGGCCCGGGGTTCCAGCCCCAGCATTTT.

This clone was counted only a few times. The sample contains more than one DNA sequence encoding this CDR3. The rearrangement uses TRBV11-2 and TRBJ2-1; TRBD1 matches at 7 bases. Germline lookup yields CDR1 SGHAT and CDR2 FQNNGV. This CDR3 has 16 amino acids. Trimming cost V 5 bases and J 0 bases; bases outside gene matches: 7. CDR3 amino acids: CASSPRGDSSYNEQFF. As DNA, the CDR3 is TGTGCCAGCAGCCCCCGTGGGGACAGCTCCTACAATGAGCAGTTCTTC. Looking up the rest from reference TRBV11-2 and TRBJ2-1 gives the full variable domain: EAGVAQSPRYKIIEKRQSVAFWCNPISGHATLYWYQQILGQGPKLLIQFQNNGVVDDSQLPKDRFSAERLKGVDSTLKIQPAKLEDSAVYLCASSPRGDSSYNEQFFGPGTRLTVL.

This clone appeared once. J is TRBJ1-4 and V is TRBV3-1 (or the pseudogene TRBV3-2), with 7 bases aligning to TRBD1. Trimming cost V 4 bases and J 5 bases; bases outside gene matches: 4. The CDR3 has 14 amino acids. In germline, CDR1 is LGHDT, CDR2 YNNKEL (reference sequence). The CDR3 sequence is CASSPDRANEKLFF. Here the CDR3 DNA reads TGTGCCAGCAGCCCCGACAGGGCAAATGAAAAACTGTTTTTT.

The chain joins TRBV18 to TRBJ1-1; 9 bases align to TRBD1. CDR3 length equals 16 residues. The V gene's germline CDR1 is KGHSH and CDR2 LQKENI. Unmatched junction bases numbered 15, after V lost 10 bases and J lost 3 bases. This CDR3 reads CATFRGQGLLYTEAFF. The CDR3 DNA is TGTGCCACTTTCCGGGGACAGGGTCTATTGTACACTGAAGCTTTCTTT.